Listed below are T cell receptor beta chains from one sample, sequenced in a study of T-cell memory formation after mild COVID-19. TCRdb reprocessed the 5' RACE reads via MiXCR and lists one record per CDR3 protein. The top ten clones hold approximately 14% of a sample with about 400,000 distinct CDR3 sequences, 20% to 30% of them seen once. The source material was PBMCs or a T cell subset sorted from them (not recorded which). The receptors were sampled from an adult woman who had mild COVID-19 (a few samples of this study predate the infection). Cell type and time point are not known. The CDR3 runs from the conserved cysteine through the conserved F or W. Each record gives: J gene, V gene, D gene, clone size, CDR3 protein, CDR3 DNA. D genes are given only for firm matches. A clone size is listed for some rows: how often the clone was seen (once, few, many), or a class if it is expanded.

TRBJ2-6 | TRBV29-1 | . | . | CSAVSSGANVLTF | TGCAGCGCTGTAAGCTCTGGGGCCAACGTCCTGACTTTC
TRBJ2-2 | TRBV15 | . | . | CATSRGVAGELFF | TGTGCCACCAGCAGAGGGGTGGCCGGGGAGCTGTTTTTT
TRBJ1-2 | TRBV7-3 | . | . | CASSLGGAGYGYTF | TGTGCCAGCAGCTTAGGGGGCGCTGGGTATGGCTACACCTTC
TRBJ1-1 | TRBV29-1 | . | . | CSVEVQALNTEAFF | TGCAGCGTTGAAGTACAGGCCTTGAACACTGAAGCTTTCTTT
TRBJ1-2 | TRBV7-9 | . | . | CASSLADFYGYTF | TGTGCCAGCAGCTTAGCGGATTTCTATGGCTACACCTTC
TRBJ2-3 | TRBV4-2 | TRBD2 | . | CASSQDLTSGRGDTQYF | TGTGCCAGCAGCCAAGATTTGACTAGCGGGAGAGGGGATACGCAGTATTTT
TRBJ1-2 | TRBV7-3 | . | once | CASSVTISDLGGGYTF | TGTGCCAGCAGCGTTACAATAAGCGACTTGGGGGGTGGCTACACCTTC
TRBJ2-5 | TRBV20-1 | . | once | CSARIWDVEETQYF | TGCAGTGCTAGAATCTGGGACGTAGAGGAGACCCAGTACTTC
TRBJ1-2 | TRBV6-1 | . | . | CASSRTSEGWDGYTF | TGTGCCAGCAGTCGTACCTCAGAGGGGTGGGATGGCTACACCTTC
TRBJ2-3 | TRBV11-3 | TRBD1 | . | CASSPYGQGTDTQYF | TGTGCCAGCAGCCCGTACGGACAGGGCACAGATACGCAGTATTTT
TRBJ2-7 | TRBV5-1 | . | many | CASSLTGIRYEQYF | TGCGCCAGCAGCTTGACGGGTATTCGCTACGAGCAGTACTTC
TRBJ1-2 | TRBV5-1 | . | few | CASSLVAGVNYGYTF | TGCGCCAGCAGCTTGGTGGCAGGGGTTAACTATGGCTACACCTTC
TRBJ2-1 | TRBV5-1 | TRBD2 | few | CASSLDPGLGDNEQFF | TGCGCCAGCAGCTTGGACCCCGGACTAGGAGACAATGAGCAGTTCTTC
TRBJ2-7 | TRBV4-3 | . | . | CASSQGARAGDEQYF | TGCGCCAGCAGCCAAGGGGCCCGGGCTGGAGACGAGCAGTACTTC
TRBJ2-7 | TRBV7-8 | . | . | CASSHYQGPRPYEQYF | TGTGCCAGCAGCCACTATCAGGGCCCTAGGCCCTACGAGCAGTACTTC
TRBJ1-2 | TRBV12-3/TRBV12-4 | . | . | CASSLASWTSYGYTF | TGTGCCAGCAGTTTAGCGTCGTGGACTTCCTATGGCTACACCTTC
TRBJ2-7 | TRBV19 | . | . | CASSPTGASYEQYF | TGTGCCAGTAGCCCAACGGGGGCCTCCTACGAGCAGTACTTC
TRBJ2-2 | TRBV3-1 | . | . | CASSQVGANTGELFF | TGTGCCAGCAGCCAAGTTGGGGCGAACACCGGGGAGCTGTTTTTT
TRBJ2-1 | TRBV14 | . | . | CATSRQRSYNEQFF | TGTGCCACCTCCCGCCAGCGTTCCTACAATGAGCAGTTCTTC
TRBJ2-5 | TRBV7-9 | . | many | CASSPVGETQYF | TGTGCCAGCAGCCCCGTGGGTGAGACCCAGTACTTC
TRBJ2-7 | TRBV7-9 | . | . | CASSPGHALTYF | TGTGCCAGCAGCCCAGGACACGCCTTGACGTACTTC
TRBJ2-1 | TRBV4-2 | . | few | CASSRDSFNEQFF | TGTGCCAGCAGCCGGGACTCCTTCAATGAGCAGTTCTTC
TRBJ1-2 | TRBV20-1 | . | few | CSAKNYGYTF | TGCAGTGCTAAAAACTATGGCTACACCTTC
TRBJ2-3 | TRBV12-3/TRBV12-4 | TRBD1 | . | CASSWDRRTDTQYF | TGTGCCAGCAGTTGGGACAGGCGCACAGATACGCAGTATTTT
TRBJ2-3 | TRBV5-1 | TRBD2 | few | CASSFVAGAATDTQYF | TGCGCCAGCAGCTTCGTAGCGGGGGCCGCCACAGATACGCAGTATTTT
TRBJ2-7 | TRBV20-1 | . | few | CSARGHLALEQYF | TGCAGTGCTAGGGGACACCTGGCCCTCGAGCAGTACTTC
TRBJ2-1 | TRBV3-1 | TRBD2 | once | CASSHVLAGTYNEQFF | TGTGCCAGCAGCCATGTTCTAGCGGGAACGTACAATGAGCAGTTCTTC
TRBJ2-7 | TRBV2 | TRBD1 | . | CASSGGTGKNEQYF | TGTGCCAGCAGTGGTGGGACAGGGAAAAACGAGCAGTACTTC
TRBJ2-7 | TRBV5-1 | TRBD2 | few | CASSLSPSIAGAYEQYF | TGCGCCAGCAGCTTAAGCCCCTCCATAGCGGGGGCCTACGAGCAGTACTTC
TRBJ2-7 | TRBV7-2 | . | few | CASSTLGRSPLYEQYF | TGTGCCAGCAGCACCCTTGGCCGTAGTCCTCTCTACGAGCAGTACTTC
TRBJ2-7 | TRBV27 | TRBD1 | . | CASSLRALQGAYYEQYF | TGTGCCAGCAGTTTAAGGGCGCTACAGGGGGCGTACTACGAGCAGTACTTC
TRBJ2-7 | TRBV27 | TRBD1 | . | CASSAFRTGFEQYF | TGTGCCAGCAGTGCGTTCCGGACAGGGTTCGAGCAGTACTTC
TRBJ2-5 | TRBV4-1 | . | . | CASSQRLGQETQYF | TGCGCCAGCAGCCAGAGACTAGGCCAAGAGACCCAGTACTTC
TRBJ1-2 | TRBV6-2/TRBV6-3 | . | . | CASSPQRPNYGYTF | TGTGCCAGCAGCCCTCAGCGGCCAAACTATGGCTACACCTTC
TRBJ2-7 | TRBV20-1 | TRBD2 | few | CSAREGLAAPYEQYF | TGCAGTGCTAGAGAGGGACTAGCGGCTCCCTACGAGCAGTACTTC
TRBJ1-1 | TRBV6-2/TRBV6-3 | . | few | CASSYSLGTEAFF | TGTGCCAGCAGTTACTCCCTTGGGACTGAAGCTTTCTTT
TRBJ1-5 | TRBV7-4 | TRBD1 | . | CASSFPDRQLDQPQHF | TGTGCCAGCAGCTTCCCGGACAGGCAGTTAGATCAGCCCCAGCATTTT
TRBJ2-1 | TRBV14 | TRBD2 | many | CASSHSSGIYNEQFF | TGTGCCAGCAGCCACTCTAGCGGGATCTACAATGAGCAGTTCTTC
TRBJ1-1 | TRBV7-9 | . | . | CASSLGNQGLNTEAFF | TGTGCCAGCAGCTTAGGTAATCAGGGCCTGAACACTGAAGCTTTCTTT
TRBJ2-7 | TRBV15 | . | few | CATSTRDGEQYF | TGTGCCACCAGCACCCGGGACGGCGAGCAGTACTTC
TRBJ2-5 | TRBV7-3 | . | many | CASSLGLAETQYF | TGTGCCAGCAGCTTAGGTCTAGCGGAGACCCAGTACTTC